Listed below are T cell receptor beta chains from one sample, sequenced in a study of OX40 agonist ivuxolimab in advanced cancers. Repertoires were generated with immunoSEQ multiplex PCR, while TCRdb's copy carries only in-frame clones and drops some. The sample consists of 84,000 or so clones, 85% to 95% of them appearing once. The sequencing here drew on CD4+ or CD8+ T cells sorted from blood, taken in a trial of the OX40 agonist ivuxolimab. The receptors here all came from an adult with an advanced solid tumor such as melanoma, head and neck, liver or kidney cancer. Both conserved end residues are part of each CDR3. A D gene is named only where the DNA matches it firmly. Only some rows state a clone size, as once, few, many or a class for expanded clones.

d_call,v_call,cdr3_length,j_call,clone_size,cdr3_aa,cdr3_nt
TRBD1,TRBV7-8,15,TRBJ1-2,-,CASSPRGRVQYGYTF,TGTGCCAGCAGCCCCAGGGGGAGGGTTCAGTATGGCTACACCTTC
TRBD2,TRBV6-5,15,TRBJ2-7,-,CASSYARLAVYEQYF,TGTGCCAGCAGTTACGCTCGACTAGCGGTTTACGAGCAGTACTTC
-,TRBV7-9,10,TRBJ2-7,-,CGVDRYEQYF,TGTGGGGTAGACAGGTACGAGCAGTACTTC
TRBD1,TRBV4-3,16,TRBJ1-4,-,CASSQATGVANEKLFF,TGCGCCAGCAGCCAGGCGACAGGGGTGGCTAATGAAAAACTGTTTTTT
-,TRBV7-2,15,TRBJ2-5,-,CASSLDSGARETQYF,TGTGCCAGCAGCTTAGATTCGGGGGCGCGGGAGACCCAGTACTTC
TRBD2,TRBV28,17,TRBJ2-7,-,CASTTPIAGGPGVEQYF,TGTGCCAGCACCACCCCTATAGCGGGAGGGCCAGGGGTCGAGCAGTACTTC
-,TRBV6-5,14,TRBJ2-3,-,CASSYGGSTDTQYF,TGTGCCAGCAGTTACGGGGGAAGCACAGATACGCAGTATTTT
-,TRBV11-1,14,TRBJ1-2,-,CASSPRDPNYGYTF,TGTGCCAGCAGTCCGAGGGATCCCAACTATGGCTACACCTTC
-,TRBV28,11,TRBJ2-2,-,CASWGTGELFF,TGTGCCAGCTGGGGAACCGGGGAGCTGTTTTTT
-,TRBV4-3,15,TRBJ2-7,-,CASSQDITRDYEQYF,TGCGCCAGCAGCCAAGATATAACACGGGACTACGAGCAGTACTTC
-,TRBV7-9,14,TRBJ1-4,-,CASSRGGVGEKLFF,TGTGCCAGCAGCAGAGGAGGGGTGGGTGAAAAACTGTTTTTT
-,TRBV6-6,13,TRBJ1-1,-,CASSYEGNTEAFF,TGTGCCAGCAGTTACGAGGGGAACACTGAAGCTTTCTTT
-,TRBV6-5,15,TRBJ1-2,-,CASSYSMGGTNGYTF,TGTGCCAGCAGTTACTCGATGGGGGGAACTAATGGCTACACCTTC
-,TRBV10-3,18,TRBJ1-2,-,CAISEPNIPTETNYGYTF,TGTGCCATCAGTGAGCCAAACATCCCAACAGAAACTAACTATGGCTACACCTTC
TRBD2,TRBV28,17,TRBJ2-3,-,CASSLTSGGTSTDTQYF,TGTGCCAGCAGTTTAACGTCGGGAGGAACAAGCACAGATACGCAGTATTTT
TRBD1,TRBV10-2,14,TRBJ2-7,-,CASSGTGIIYEQYF,TGCGCCAGCAGTGGGACAGGGATTATCTACGAGCAGTACTTC
-,TRBV27,13,TRBJ2-7,-,CASSGRGEYEQYF,TGTGCCAGCTCGGGCAGGGGTGAGTACGAGCAGTACTTC
-,TRBV4-3,19,TRBJ2-1,once,CASSQEAWVDLSRDNEQFF,TGCGCCAGCAGCCAAGAAGCGTGGGTCGACCTTAGTCGGGACAATGAGCAGTTCTTC
TRBD2,TRBV2,19,TRBJ2-1,-,CASSILGLAGGSRDNEQFF,TGTGCCAGCAGTATACTAGGACTAGCGGGAGGAAGTAGGGACAATGAGCAGTTCTTC
-,TRBV4-3,16,TRBJ1-5,-,CASSQYSPGRAQPQHF,TGCGCCAGCAGCCAATATTCACCCGGGCGTGCTCAGCCCCAGCATTTT
-,TRBV4-2,14,TRBJ2-7,-,CASSQDSTDYEQYF,TGTGCCAGCAGCCAAGATTCGACAGATTACGAGCAGTACTTC
-,TRBV27,14,TRBJ1-3,-,CASRVGGSGNTIYF,TGTGCCAGCAGGGTTGGGGGCTCTGGAAACACCATATATTTT
TRBD1,TRBV4-1,16,TRBJ1-4,-,CASSQGGTGGKEKLFF,TGCGCCAGCAGCCAAGGCGGGACAGGGGGAAAAGAAAAACTGTTTTTT
TRBD1,TRBV5-1,16,TRBJ2-1,-,CASSRSGTAVYNEQFF,TGCGCCAGCAGCCGCTCCGGGACAGCAGTGTACAATGAGCAGTTCTTC
TRBD2,TRBV11-2,15,TRBJ2-7,-,CASSSGGSRAYEQYF,TGTGCCAGCAGCTCGGGCGGGAGTCGGGCCTACGAGCAGTACTTC
TRBD2,TRBV11-2,16,TRBJ2-7,-,CASSLAGTSGTYEQYF,TGTGCCAGCAGCTTAGCCGGAACTAGCGGGACCTACGAGCAGTACTTC
TRBD2,TRBV11-1,14,TRBJ2-1,-,CASSGEGFYNEQFF,TGTGCCAGCAGCGGGGAGGGGTTCTACAATGAGCAGTTCTTC
-,TRBV6-5,15,TRBJ1-2,once,CASTTGVGEGYGYTF,TGTGCCAGCACTACTGGGGTTGGGGAGGGTTATGGCTACACCTTC
TRBD1,TRBV27,14,TRBJ2-5,-,CASSSGQDQETQYF,TGTGCCAGCAGTTCAGGACAGGATCAAGAGACCCAGTACTTC
-,TRBV27,14,TRBJ2-7,-,CASSLAGRSYEQYF,TGTGCCAGCAGTTTGGCGGGACGGTCCTACGAGCAGTACTTC
-,TRBV9,15,TRBJ2-2,-,CASSVGGSNTGELFF,TGTGCCAGCAGCGTAGGAGGGTCGAACACCGGGGAGCTGTTTTTT
-,TRBV13,12,TRBJ1-4,-,CASSLVGEKLFF,TGTGCCAGCAGCTTAGTTGGTGAAAAACTGTTTTTT
TRBD1,TRBV2,15,TRBJ2-7,many,CASSAGQGFIYEQYF,TGTGCCAGCAGTGCGGGACAGGGGTTTATCTACGAGCAGTACTTC
TRBD2,TRBV14,15,TRBJ2-7,-,CASSTSGGGAYEQYF,TGTGCCAGCAGTACCTCGGGGGGAGGCGCCTACGAGCAGTACTTC
-,TRBV9,15,TRBJ2-3,-,CASSVGSPVADTQYF,TGTGCCAGCAGCGTAGGCAGTCCGGTCGCAGATACGCAGTATTTT
TRBD2,TRBV4-3,17,TRBJ2-5,-,CASSQTGLAGPGGTQYF,TGCGCCAGCAGCCAAACTGGACTAGCGGGCCCTGGGGGTACCCAGTACTTC
TRBD2,TRBV11-2,15,TRBJ2-5,-,CASNSAGGVGETQYF,TGTGCCAGCAACTCTGCGGGAGGGGTTGGGGAGACCCAGTACTTC
TRBD2,TRBV7-9,15,TRBJ2-7,-,CASSLGLAGRYEQYF,TGTGCCAGCAGCTTAGGGCTAGCGGGAAGGTACGAGCAGTACTTC
-,TRBV6-5,13,TRBJ2-7,-,CASSYGTPDEQYF,TGTGCCAGCAGTTACGGGACTCCGGACGAGCAGTACTTC
TRBD2,TRBV9,15,TRBJ2-3,-,CASSVSGLVTDTQYF,TGTGCCAGCAGCGTTTCAGGACTAGTAACAGATACGCAGTATTTT
-,TRBV2,15,TRBJ1-2,-,CASSEAQAANYGYTF,TGTGCCAGCAGTGAAGCGCAGGCAGCAAACTATGGCTACACCTTC
TRBD2,TRBV2,14,TRBJ2-7,-,CAAREGSGTYEQYF,TGTGCCGCACGCGAGGGCAGCGGGACCTACGAGCAGTACTTC
TRBD2,TRBV29-1,17,TRBJ2-1,once,CSARGLAGGSSYNEQFF,TGCAGCGCCCGGGGACTAGCGGGAGGCAGCTCCTACAATGAGCAGTTCTTC
-,TRBV30,13,TRBJ1-3,-,CAWSAVGSSTIYF,TGTGCCTGGAGTGCTGTTGGATCTAGTACCATATATTTT
-,TRBV5-6,12,TRBJ2-1,-,CASSPSAGRSFF,TGTGCCAGCAGCCCGTCCGCGGGGAGAAGTTTCTTC
TRBD1,TRBV9,15,TRBJ2-7,-,CASSARGQGAAEQYF,TGTGCCAGCAGCGCCCGGGGGCAGGGGGCGGCCGAGCAGTACTTC
TRBD2,TRBV5-1,18,TRBJ2-3,-,CASRSGLAGEGGTDTQYF,TGCGCCAGCCGTTCGGGACTAGCGGGAGAGGGAGGCACAGATACGCAGTATTTT
-,TRBV6-1,14,TRBJ1-5,-,CASSMRGWDQPQHF,TGTGCCAGCAGTATGCGGGGTTGGGATCAGCCCCAGCATTTT
TRBD1,TRBV7-3,14,TRBJ2-2,-,CASRGQYNTGELFF,TGTGCCAGCAGGGGACAGTATAACACCGGGGAGCTGTTTTTT
-,TRBV27,13,TRBJ1-1,-,CASKLGRNTEAFF,TGTGCCAGCAAGTTGGGAAGGAACACTGAAGCTTTCTTT
TRBD1,TRBV7-9,13,TRBJ2-7,-,CASSGDRAYEQYF,TGTGCCAGCAGCGGGGACAGGGCCTACGAGCAGTACTTC
TRBD2,TRBV13,15,TRBJ2-1,few,CASSPDSGTFNEQFF,TGTGCCAGCAGCCCCGATAGCGGGACCTTCAATGAGCAGTTCTTC
TRBD1,TRBV6-1,14,TRBJ1-1,-,CASSPGQGGPEAFF,TGTGCCAGCAGCCCTGGACAGGGTGGGCCTGAAGCTTTCTTT
-,TRBV25-1,15,TRBJ2-7,-,CASSEYGGGPYEQYF,TGTGCCAGCAGTGAATACGGCGGGGGCCCTTACGAGCAGTACTTC
-,TRBV6-5,15,TRBJ2-1,-,CASSSAGSSYNEQFF,TGTGCCAGCAGTTCCGCCGGAAGTTCATACAATGAGCAGTTCTTC
TRBD2,TRBV7-2,15,TRBJ2-5,-,CASSETSGSQETQYF,TGTGCCAGCAGCGAAACTAGCGGGAGCCAAGAGACCCAGTACTTC
-,TRBV7-9,14,TRBJ1-1,-,CASRDQGGGTEAFF,TGTGCCAGCAGGGATCAGGGAGGTGGCACTGAAGCTTTCTTT
-,TRBV5-6,16,TRBJ2-2,-,CASSPGVWGRNGELFF,TGTGCCAGCAGCCCGGGAGTTTGGGGGCGGAACGGGGAGCTGTTTTTT
-,TRBV7-9,16,TRBJ2-4,-,CASSSTDNLAKNIQYF,TGTGCCAGCAGCTCGACCGATAACCTAGCCAAAAACATTCAGTACTTC